The T cell receptor (beta chain) described here comes from a study of control samples from healthy donors and cancer patients. Data came from immunoSEQ multiplex PCR; TCRdb stores just in-frame clones and leaves some out. The sample consists of under 200,000 clones, 70% to 90% of them appearing once. The sequence derives from a woman under 40 in good health. The sequenced sample was blood.

This CDR3 reads CASSLIRAGGPDTQYF. The CDR3 region has the DNA TGTGCCAGCAGCTTAATCAGGGCGGGGGGGCCGGATACGCAGTATTTT. V usage is TRBV7-6 and J usage is TRBJ2-3, with 9 bases identical to TRBD2. There are 16 residues in the CDR3. CDR1 is SGHVS, CDR2 FNYEAQ, per germline. Trimming took 2 bases from V and 6 from J; bases not matched to a gene: 9. The full variable domain, in which reference TRBV7-6 and TRBJ2-3 provide the parts outside the CDR3, is GAGVSQSPRYKVTKRGQDVALRCDPISGHVSLYWYRQALGQGPEFLTYFNYEAQQDKSGLPNDRFSAERPEGSISTLTIQRTEQRDSAMYRCASSLIRAGGPDTQYFGPGTRLTVL.